This entry lists 13 T cell receptor beta chains sequenced from one sample in a study of CD8+CD57+ T cells in acquired aplastic anemia. Previously, flow cytometry had revealed CD8+CD57+ cell expansion in the patients chosen for sequencing. TCR beta VDJ and CDR3 were profiled, and genomic DNA was the template. TCRdb processed the reads anew with MiXCR; each CDR3 protein has one entry. The sample has hundreds of thousands of distinct CDR3 sequences; around a third are singletons. The sequenced sample was sorted CD4+, CD8+, or CD8+CD57+ T cells (not recorded which) from PBMCs. These TCRs come from a human donor with aplastic anemia.

This clonotype appeared many times. This sequence joins TRBV7-2 and TRBJ2-7; either TRBD1 or TRBD2 may fit D (6 bases each). The CDR3 consists of 17 residues. Between the trimmed V and J ends, which lost 0 bases and 3 bases, there was a span of 18 bases. Germline assignment: CDR1 SGHTA and CDR2 FQGNSA. The CDR3 loop is CASSLASRGHGFYEQYF. The CDR3 nucleotides read TGTGCCAGCAGCTTAGCCAGTCGGGGGCACGGTTTCTACGAGCAGTACTTC.

This chain connects TRBV29-1 to TRBJ2-7, with 9 bases lining up with TRBD1. Germline loops: CDR1 SQVTM, CDR2 ANQGSEA. V dropped 7 bases and J dropped 6; count of bases not matched to a gene: 7. The CDR3 loop spans 12 amino acids. The CDR3 region has the DNA TGCAGCGGTGACAGGGGGAGGACCGAGCAGTACTTC. Protein sequence: CSGDRGRTEQYF.

The chain carries TRBV30 and TRBJ1-2; D is unresolved. The V gene's germline CDR1 is GTSNPN and CDR2 SVGIG (reference sequence). The CDR3 spans 13 residues. The V and J ends lost 1 base and 2 bases respectively, with 8 bases between them. The CDR3 DNA follows: TGTGCCTGGAGTGAACGACGGAACTATGGCTACACCTTC. The encoded protein is CAWSERRNYGYTF.

This clonotype was observed many times. The chain employs TRBV2 and TRBJ1-6, with D perhaps TRBD1 (6 bases). The CDR3 contains 15 residues. The V end was cut by 0 bases, the J end by 11 bases, with 14 bases between. Germline values: CDR1 SNHLY, CDR2 FYNNEI. CDR3 loop: CASSEANRVGAPLHF. The CDR3 bases are TGTGCCAGCAGTGAAGCGAACAGGGTTGGGGCACCCCTCCACTTT. Full variable domain (outside the CDR3, taken from reference TRBV2 and TRBJ1-6): EPEVTQTPSHQVTQMGQEVILRCVPISNHLYFYWYRQILGQKVEFLVSFYNNEISEKSEIFDDQFSVERPDGSNFTLKIRSTKLEDSAMYFCASSEANRVGAPLHFGNGTRLTVT.

This clonotype showed up just a few times. The CDR3 nucleotides are TGTGCCTGGATGGGTTTCTCCTACGAGCAGTACTTC. It specifies CAWMGFSYEQYF. The rearrangement links TRBV30 to TRBJ2-7; D gene ambiguous. The V end lost 4 bases, the J end lost 0 bases, and 7 bases lay between the germline ends. The CDR3 runs to 12 residues. CDR1 is GTSNPN, CDR2 SVGIG, per germline (reference sequence). Drawing the rest from reference TRBV30 and TRBJ2-7, the complete variable domain is SQTIHQWPATLVQPVGSPLSLECTVEGTSNPNLYWYRQAAGRGLQLLFYSVGIGQISSEVPQNLSASRPQDRQFILSSKKLLLSDSGFYLCAWMGFSYEQYFGPGTRLTVT.

This clonotype was counted ten times or more. The chain couples TRBV9 to TRBJ2-7, with a possible D match to TRBD2 (6 bases). This CDR3 has 14 amino acids. Germline V gene data show CDR1 as SGDLS and CDR2 as YYNGEE. V was shortened by 4 bases and J by 4 bases, with 15 bases between the two germline ends. CDR3 bases: TGTGCCAGCAGCTTGGGCGGGGCGGCTTACGAGCAGTACTTC. Its translation is CASSLGGAAYEQYF.

This clonotype has ten or more counts. The chain links TRBV20-1 to TRBJ1-2; tentatively, D is TRBD1 (5 bases). The CDR3 length is 11 residues. CDR1 is DFQATT, CDR2 SNEGSKA, per germline (reference sequence). Trimming left V 6 bases short and J 8 bases short, with 13 bases between. The CDR3 coding sequence is TGCAGTGCGGAAGGGGCTAGCGGCTACACCTTC. Translated: CSAEGASGYTF.

This clonotype was observed many times. The chain combines TRBV7-2 with TRBJ1-2, with 8 bases lining up with TRBD1. Germline trimming cut 5 bases from V and 4 bases from J; bases unmatched to any gene: 9. The CDR3 runs 15 residues. Germline CDR1 reads SGHTA; CDR2 reads FQGNSA. DNA of the CDR3: TGTGCCAGCAGCGAAACGTGGACAGGGCTCTATGGCTACACCTTC. As protein: CASSETWTGLYGYTF.

In DNA, the CDR3 is TGTGCCATCGGTCCGGGACAGGGGTACCACGAGCAGTACTTC. Translated, it gives CAIGPGQGYHEQYF. The rearrangement links TRBV10-3 to TRBJ2-1; 10 bases are a match to TRBD1. The J call is doubtful: the DNA matches TRBJ2-7 better. Germline CDR1 and CDR2: ENHRY and SYGVKD. The CDR3 runs to 14 residues.

The sample holds a few counts of this clonotype. CDR3 amino acids: CASSHSGPSTDTQYF. The CDR3 DNA reads TGCGCCAGCAGCCATAGCGGTCCTAGCACAGATACGCAGTATTTT. The V call is TRBV4-3, the J call TRBJ2-3; perhaps TRBD2 as D (6 bases). V lost 3 bases and J lost 0, with 10 bases in between. The CDR3 is 15 amino acids. CDR1 is LGHNA, CDR2 YSLEER, per germline.

On this clonotype itself: This sequence may be a read error, since a much larger clone differs from it by one base. The conserved final phenylalanine or tryptophan is absent from the CDR3, which likely points to a read error. The J gene is TRBJ1-2, the V gene TRBV5-1, with 8 positions matching TRBD1. Per germline, CDR1 SGHRS and CDR2 YFSETQ. The V segment lost 3 bases and the J segment 1 base; nucleotides outside the gene matches: 5. The CDR3 runs 15 residues. This CDR3 reads CASSSWDRLNYGYTL. DNA for the CDR3: TGCGCCAGCAGCTCGTGGGACAGGCTTAACTATGGCTACACCCTC.

In this sample, this clonotype turned up many times. V and J are TRBV7-9 and TRBJ2-7; TRBD2 matches at 7 bases. V dropped 8 bases and J dropped 3; count of bases not matched to a gene: 13. The CDR3 is 15 residues long. Germline CDR1 SEHNR, CDR2 FQNEAQ (reference sequence). The DNA of the CDR3 is TGTGCCAGCCAACCCTCGGCGGGGAGGGACTACGAGCAGTACTTC. Encoded protein: CASQPSAGRDYEQYF. The full variable domain, with the rest looked up from reference TRBV7-9 and TRBJ2-7, is DTGVSQNPRHKITKRGQNVTFRCDPISEHNRLYWYRQTLGQGPEFLTYFQNEAQLEKSRLLSDRFSAERPKGSFSTLEIQRTEQGDSAMYLCASQPSAGRDYEQYFGPGTRLTVT.

This clonotype appeared once. The rearrangement links TRBV2 to TRBJ2-5; D could derive from TRBD1 or TRBD2 (7 bases each). Between the trimmed V and J ends, which lost 6 bases and 5 bases, there was a span of 16 bases. Germline V lookup: CDR1 SNHLY, CDR2 FYNNEI. This CDR3 has 14 amino acids. The CDR3 loop is CASRAGGGPETQYF. The CDR3 bases are TGTGCCAGCAGGGCAGGGGGAGGGCCGGAGACCCAGTACTTC.